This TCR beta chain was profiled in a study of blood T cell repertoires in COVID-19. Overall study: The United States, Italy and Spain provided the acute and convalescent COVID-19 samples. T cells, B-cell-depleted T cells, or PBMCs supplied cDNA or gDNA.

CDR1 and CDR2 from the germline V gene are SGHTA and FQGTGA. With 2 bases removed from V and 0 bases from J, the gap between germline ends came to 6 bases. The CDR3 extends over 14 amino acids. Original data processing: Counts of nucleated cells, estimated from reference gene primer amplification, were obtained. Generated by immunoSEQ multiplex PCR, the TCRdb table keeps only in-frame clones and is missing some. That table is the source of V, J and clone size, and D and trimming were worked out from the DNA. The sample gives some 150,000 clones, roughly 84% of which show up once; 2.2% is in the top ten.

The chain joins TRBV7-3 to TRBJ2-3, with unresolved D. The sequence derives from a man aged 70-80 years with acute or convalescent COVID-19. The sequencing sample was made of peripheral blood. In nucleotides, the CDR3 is TGTGCCAGCAGCTTAGGGCAGAGCACAGATACGCAGTATTTT. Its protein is CASSLGQSTDTQYF.